What follows are 32 T cell receptor beta chains derived from one specimen sequenced in a study of cytomegalovirus exposure and HLA in healthy donors. PCR primers comprised 60 Vbeta and 13 Jbeta primers. Repertoires were generated with immunoSEQ multiplex PCR, while TCRdb's copy carries only in-frame clones and drops some. The sample records about 160,000 clones, 65% to 90% being singletons. Sequenced material: PBMCs. The source of these receptors is a man aged 45-65 years in good health and CMV-seropositive.

The DNA for the CDR3 is TGTGCTAGTGGGACAGGTGACCAGCCCCAGCATTTT. Its protein product is CASGTGDQPQHF. The chain uses TRBV12-5 and TRBJ1-5, with D tentatively TRBD1 (6 bases). The CDR3 sequence is 12 residues long. V lost 6 bases, J lost 7 bases, and 10 bases lay in between. Germline loops: CDR1 LGHNT, CDR2 FRNRAP.

The chain carries TRBV10-1 and TRBJ1-5; perhaps TRBD1 as D (6 bases). The CDR3 is 16 residues long. Germline loops: CDR1 WNHNN, CDR2 SYGVQD (reference sequence). Trimming took 0 bases from V and 2 from J, leaving 11 bases between them. The CDR3 loop reads CASSESGGGCNQPQHF. The CDR3 bases are TGCGCCAGCAGTGAGTCAGGGGGGGGCTGCAATCAGCCCCAGCATTTT.

The rearrangement joins TRBV21-1 to TRBJ2-7; TRBD2 was called by the table and not checked on the DNA. TRBV21-1 is classified as a pseudogene. This CDR3 region has 19 residues. The CDR3 DNA sequence: TGTGCCAGCACTCTCTCATCAGGGGGGACTAGCGGGATAGCCTACGAGCAGTACTTC. Translating gives CASTLSSGGTSGIAYEQYF.

The J gene is TRBJ1-4, the V gene TRBV2; TRBD1 might be the D (5 bases). In germline, CDR1 is SNHLY, CDR2 FYNNEI. The CDR3 runs 14 residues. Trimming removed 6 bases from V and 2 bases from J, with 10 bases in between. CDR3 loop: CASSRAGTNEKLFF. For the CDR3, the DNA is TGTGCCAGCAGCCGGGCAGGGACTAATGAAAAACTGTTTTTT.

The V call is TRBV4-2, the J call TRBJ2-1; 10 bases are a match to TRBD1. Looked up from germline, CDR1 is LGHNA and CDR2 is YNFKEQ. The V segment lost 5 bases and the J segment 8 bases; nucleotides outside the gene matches: 9. The CDR3 consists of 15 residues. CDR3 residues: CASSARDRGVDEQFF. CDR3 nucleotides: TGTGCCAGCAGCGCCCGGGACAGGGGCGTGGATGAGCAGTTCTTC.

This sequence joins TRBV29-1 and TRBJ1-4; D is possibly TRBD1 (6 bases). The germline V and J ends were trimmed by 6 bases and 2 bases, with 13 bases remaining between them. The CDR3 has 14 amino acids. The V gene's germline CDR1 is SQVTM and CDR2 ANQGSEA. The CDR3: CSVTQTGTNEKLFF. CDR3 sequence (DNA): TGCAGCGTAACCCAGACAGGCACTAATGAAAAACTGTTTTTT.

The sample holds a few counts of this clone. The chain employs TRBV12-2 and TRBJ2-7; the DNA was not compared with TRBD1, the D call given in the table. TRBV12-2 is labeled a pseudogene. The CDR3 runs 17 residues. The DNA for the CDR3 is TGTGCAAGTCGCTTAGCAGATTTAAACAGGGCCTCCTACGAGCAGTACTTC. This encodes CASRLADLNRASYEQYF.

This clone has only a few counts. The rearrangement joins TRBV28 to TRBJ2-1; 16 bases are a match to TRBD2. Losses at the gene ends were 6 bases for V and 6 bases for J; bases not matched to a gene: 8. The CDR3 is 17 residues long. Germline lookup yields CDR1 MDHEN and CDR2 SYDVKM. This chain's CDR3 is CASSTGLAGGPGNEQFF. The CDR3 nucleotides read TGTGCCAGCAGCACGGGACTAGCGGGAGGGCCTGGCAATGAGCAGTTCTTC.

The chain has TRBV7-2 and TRBJ2-5, with 8 bases fitting TRBD2. Germline V gene lookup returns CDR1 SGHTA and CDR2 FQGNSA. The length of the CDR3 is 14 residues. V lost 6 bases and J lost 6; bases outside the gene matches: 9. The CDR3 spells CASREGGGRKTQYF. CDR3 coding DNA: TGTGCCAGCAGGGAGGGCGGGGGGCGTAAGACCCAGTACTTC.

The gene calls are TRBV5-8 and TRBJ2-7; TRBD1 might be the D (6 bases). The CDR3 has 14 residues. V gave up 2 bases and J gave up 0 bases, with 9 bases separating them. Germline CDR1 reads SGHTS; CDR2 reads YDEGEE. The CDR3 sequence: CASSLNRASYEQYF. The CDR3 coding sequence is TGTGCCAGCAGCTTAAACAGGGCCTCCTACGAGCAGTACTTC.

The sample holds a few counts of this clone. The chain has TRBV5-6 and TRBJ2-3; 9 nucleotides agree with TRBD2. The V gene's germline CDR1 is SGHDT and CDR2 YYEEEE. There are 15 residues in the CDR3. V trimming: 4 bases; J trimming: 3 bases; junction bases outside the gene matches: 6. This CDR3 reads CASSPGGLATDTQYF. CDR3 nucleotides: TGTGCCAGCAGCCCGGGGGGACTAGCAACAGATACGCAGTATTTT.

The rearrangement joins TRBV7-2 to TRBJ2-3, with 7 bases that match TRBD1. Trimming took 5 bases from V and 4 from J; bases not matched to a gene: 6. The CDR3 totals 14 residues. Germline CDR1 is SGHTA and CDR2 is FQGNSA. The DNA for the CDR3 is TGTGCCAGCAGCACTAGGACAGGATCAGATACGCAGTATTTT. It specifies CASSTRTGSDTQYF.

The chain is built from TRBV10-3 and TRBJ1-2, with D perhaps matching TRBD1 (6 bases). The CDR3 is 14 residues long. The V gene lost 4 bases and the J gene lost 2 bases, with 11 bases spanning the gap. Germline V gives CDR1 ENHRY, CDR2 SYGVKD. This CDR3 is CAISGNRENYGYTF. The CDR3 coding sequence is TGTGCCATCAGTGGGAACAGGGAAAACTATGGCTACACCTTC.

With respect to this clone: A junction end diverges from the germline sequence, so it may reflect a read error. This chain joins TRBV6-5 and TRBJ1-3; TRBD1 agrees at 8 bases. Germline CDR1 and CDR2: MNHEY and SVGAGI. The CDR3 contains 15 residues. The CDR3: CASTPDRVSGNTTYF. The CDR3 DNA is TGTGCCAGCACTCCGGACAGGGTCTCTGGAAACACCACATATTTT.

This clone was detected only once. This rearrangement joins TRBV5-4 to TRBJ1-2, with D unresolved. CDR1 and CDR2 (germline): SGHNT, YYREEE (reference sequence). The CDR3 totals 13 residues. Deletions cut 3 bases from V and 2 bases from J, with 8 bases between. This CDR3 is CASSSQTNYGYTF. The CDR3 bases are TGTGCCAGCAGCTCTCAAACAAACTATGGCTACACCTTC. Filled out from reference TRBV5-4 and TRBJ1-2, the complete variable domain reads ETGVTQSPTHLIKTRGQQVTLRCSSQSGHNTVSWYQQALGQGPQFIFQYYREEENGRGNFPPRFSGLQFPNYSSELNVNALELDDSALYLCASSSQTNYGYTFGSGTRLTVV.

The chain joins TRBV6-1 to TRBJ1-4; the match to TRBD1 covers 8 bases. Germline V gene data show CDR1 as MNHNS and CDR2 as SASEGT. Trimming at V came to 2 bases and at J to 7 bases, leaving 3 bases not matched to a gene. This CDR3 comprises 14 residues. The CDR3 DNA follows: TGTGCCAGCAGTGAACAGGGGGCGGGTGAAAAACTGTTTTTT. Its translation is CASSEQGAGEKLFF.

The chain links TRBV7-2 to TRBJ1-1, with 8 bases aligning to TRBD1. Germline values: CDR1 SGHTA, CDR2 FQGNSA. Trimming took 2 bases from V and 6 from J; bases not matched to a gene: 5. The CDR3 has 14 amino acids. The CDR3 bases are TGTGCCAGCAGCTTAAGGGAGACAGGGGCTGAAGCTTTCTTT. Translation gives CASSLRETGAEAFF.

V is TRBV5-6 and J is TRBJ2-3; 11 bases are shared with TRBD2. This CDR3 spans 14 amino acids. V gave up 8 bases and J gave up 7 bases; unmatched junction bases: 9. Looked up from germline, CDR1 is SGHDT and CDR2 is YYEEEE. The CDR3 region is CASSGGAVIHTQYF. As DNA, the CDR3 is TGTGCCAGTAGCGGGGGGGCGGTCATACATACGCAGTATTTT.

This chain's CDR3 is CASSTGTSNREETQYF. The CDR3 DNA is TGTGCCAGCAGCACCGGGACTTCTAATCGGGAAGAGACCCAGTACTTC. The chain uses TRBV5-8 and TRBJ2-5; D perhaps matches TRBD2 (6 bases). V was shortened by 4 bases and J by 3 bases, with 19 bases between the two germline ends. The length of the CDR3 is 16 residues. Germline V CDR1 and CDR2: SGHTS, YDEGEE. Based on the CDR3 plus reference TRBV5-8 and TRBJ2-5, the full variable domain is EAGVTQSPTHLIKTRGQQATLRCSPISGHTSVYWYQQALGLGLQFLLWYDEGEERNRGNFPPRFSGRQFPNYSSELNVNALELEDSALYLCASSTGTSNREETQYFGPGTRLLVL.

The rearrangement joins TRBV7-9 to TRBJ1-6; no clear D gene. Trimming took off 6 bases at V and 7 bases at J, with 13 bases between the two ends. Germline loops: CDR1 SEHNR, CDR2 FQNEAQ (reference sequence). The CDR3 contains 14 residues. CDR3 residues: CASRMGTDNSPLHF. CDR3 bases: TGTGCCAGCAGGATGGGCACTGACAATTCACCCCTCCACTTT.

CDR3 amino acids: CASSRTSGGSTDTQYF. The CDR3 DNA reads as TGCGCCAGCAGCAGGACTAGCGGGGGAAGCACAGATACGCAGTATTTT. The rearrangement joins TRBV5-1 to TRBJ2-3; TRBD2 matches 13 bases. Germline CDR1 reads SGHRS; CDR2 reads YFSETQ. Germline trimming cut 4 bases from V and 0 bases from J; bases unmatched to any gene: 2. This CDR3 spans 16 amino acids.

On this clone itself: A read error may produce the germline difference seen at one junction end. This chain links TRBV10-3 with TRBJ2-7, with 8 bases fitting TRBD1. Germline lookup yields CDR1 ENHRY and CDR2 SYGVKD. The length of the CDR3 is 14 residues. CDR3 DNA: TGTGCCATGGGGGGTGACAGGGGTTCCTCCGAGCAGTACTTC. This translates into CAMGGDRGSSEQYF.

V usage is TRBV28 and J usage is TRBJ2-3, with a tentative D call TRBD2 (5 bases). Deletions cut 1 base from V and 5 bases from J, with 13 bases between. Germline CDR1 MDHEN, CDR2 SYDVKM. The CDR3 sequence is 15 residues long. This chain's CDR3 is CASSLFTPRVDTQYF. CDR3 nucleotides: TGTGCCAGCAGTTTATTTACACCGAGGGTAGATACGCAGTATTTT. Based on the CDR3 plus reference TRBV28 and TRBJ2-3, the full variable domain is DVKVTQSSRYLVKRTGEKVFLECVQDMDHENMFWYRQDPGLGLRLIYFSYDVKMKEKGDIPEGYSVSREKKERFSLILESASTNQTSMYLCASSLFTPRVDTQYFGPGTRLTVL.

The V gene is TRBV7-2, the J gene TRBJ2-3; TRBD2 agrees at 7 bases. The trim removed 2 bases at V and 4 bases at J, leaving 12 bases unmatched. The length of the CDR3 is 17 residues. CDR1 is SGHTA and CDR2 is FQGNSA in the germline V gene. CDR3 coding DNA: TGTGCCAGCAGCTTAAGGTCTAGCGGAGGGAATCCAGATACGCAGTATTTT. Protein sequence: CASSLRSSGGNPDTQYF. Full variable domain (rest looked up from reference TRBV7-2 and TRBJ2-3): GAGVSQSPSNKVTEKGKDVELRCDPISGHTALYWYRQSLGQGLEFLIYFQGNSAPDKSGLPSDRFSAERTGGSVSTLTIQRTQQEDSAVYLCASSLRSSGGNPDTQYFGPGTRLTVL.

The chain links TRBV28 to TRBJ1-1, with no clear D. Trimming cost V 6 bases and J 1 base, with 12 bases left between them. CDR1 and CDR2 (germline): MDHEN, SYDVKM. This CDR3 region has 14 residues. CDR3 sequence (DNA): TGTGCCAGCAGCCGAGACCTAGGGAACACTGAAGCTTTCTTT. Translation: CASSRDLGNTEAFF.

The chain links TRBV28 to TRBJ1-4, with TRBD1 matching 10 bases. The CDR3 has 17 residues. CDR1 is MDHEN and CDR2 is SYDVKM in the germline V gene. The trim removed 6 bases at V and 0 bases at J, leaving 7 bases unmatched. This CDR3 reads CASRRQGAPATNEKLFF. The CDR3 DNA reads as TGTGCCAGCAGGAGACAGGGGGCCCCTGCAACTAATGAAAAACTGTTTTTT.

The genes are TRBV5-6 and TRBJ2-7, with TRBD1 identical over 8 bases. The CDR3 sequence is 17 residues long. Looked up from germline, CDR1 is SGHDT and CDR2 is YYEEEE. V lost 1 base to trimming and J lost 2 bases; unmatched junction nucleotides: 11. The chain's CDR3 is CASSLTGTGPRAYEQYF. The DNA of the CDR3 is TGTGCCAGCAGCTTGACCGGGACAGGCCCCAGGGCCTACGAGCAGTACTTC.

The chain couples TRBV5-4 to TRBJ1-2; D is perhaps TRBD1 (6 bases). Germline loops: CDR1 SGHNT, CDR2 YYREEE (reference sequence). This CDR3 region has 14 residues. V lost 4 bases and J lost 4, with 14 bases in between. This chain's CDR3 is CASSEMTGAYGYTF. The CDR3 region has the DNA TGTGCCAGCAGCGAAATGACAGGAGCCTATGGCTACACCTTC. The variable domain in full, with the rest retrieved from reference TRBV5-4 and TRBJ1-2, is ETGVTQSPTHLIKTRGQQVTLRCSSQSGHNTVSWYQQALGQGPQFIFQYYREEENGRGNFPPRFSGLQFPNYSSELNVNALELDDSALYLCASSEMTGAYGYTFGSGTRLTVV.

The rearrangement joins TRBV28 to TRBJ2-2, with a weak D call TRBD1 (5 bases). The CDR3 has 15 amino acids. V dropped 2 bases and J dropped 0 bases, with 7 bases sitting between them. The germline V gene encodes CDR1 MDHEN and CDR2 SYDVKM. The CDR3 loop reads CASSLDRTNTGELFF. CDR3 DNA: TGTGCCAGCAGTTTAGACAGAACGAACACCGGGGAGCTGTTTTTT.

The genes are TRBV5-5 and TRBJ1-4, with 7 positions matching TRBD1. The CDR3 extends over 16 amino acids. Trimming took 4 bases from V and 4 from J; bases not matched to a gene: 10. Germline V gene sequence: CDR1 SGHKS, CDR2 YYEKEE (reference sequence). DNA for the CDR3: TGTGCCAGCAGCCTAACCGGGACAGCTAATAATGAAAAACTGTTTTTT. This sequence encodes CASSLTGTANNEKLFF.

V and J are TRBV7-2 and TRBJ1-1, with 8 bases that match TRBD1. Losses at the gene ends were 5 bases for V and 0 bases for J; bases not matched to a gene: 2. In germline, CDR1 is SGHTA, CDR2 FQGNSA. CDR3 length: 14 residues. The CDR3 sequence is CASSKDRVNTEAFF. The CDR3 DNA reads as TGTGCCAGCAGCAAGGACAGGGTGAACACTGAAGCTTTCTTT.

The genes are TRBV7-9 and TRBJ1-4, with D perhaps TRBD1 (5 bases). Germline assignment: CDR1 SEHNR and CDR2 FQNEAQ (reference sequence). Trimming cost V 1 base and J 8 bases, with 14 bases left between them. There are 15 residues in the CDR3. Here the CDR3 DNA reads TGTGCCAGCAGCTTAGATCTGGGGCCGGGCGAAAAACTGTTTTTT. Protein: CASSLDLGPGEKLFF.